A single sample gave rise to the 2 T cell receptor beta chains below, sequenced in a study of T cell clonality in common variable immunodeficiency. Study-wide results and caveats: In common variable immunodeficiency, TCR beta chains reportedly carried fewer deletions and N-nucleotide insertions.

Profiled with immunoSEQ multiplex PCR; TCRdb holds only in-frame clones, not every one. Reported are about 19,000 clones, none seen only once; the ten largest carry approximately 7%. Their antigens are not known. Sequenced sample: peripheral blood mononuclear cells. The receptors were gathered from a human donor with common variable immunodeficiency.

There are a few counts of this clone. The observed sequence ends 3 residues before the CDR3 terminus, with the missing tail filled in from the germline J gene. This chain uses TRBV19 with TRBJ2-2; tentative D call: TRBD2 (5 bases). V shed 6 bases and J shed 5 bases, with 10 bases lying between them. CDR3 length: 13 amino acids. CDR1 LNHDA and CDR2 SQIVND come from the germline V gene (reference sequence). CDR3 DNA, as far as it was read: TGTGCCAGTAGGTCCACGGGGACCGGGGAG. It specifies CASRSTGTGE. The whole CDR3 protein is CASRSTGTGELFF.

This clone has a handful of counts. The sequence runs out 3 residues before the end of the CDR3; the remainder is reconstructed from the germline J gene. The chain combines TRBV6-2 or TRBV6-3 with TRBJ2-7; 7 nucleotides line up with TRBD1. The V and J ends lost 4 bases and 2 bases, in that order; junction bases with no gene match: 5. CDR3 length: 14 amino acids. The germline CDR1 and CDR2 sequences are MNHEY and SVGEGT. The CDR3 sequence: CASSSHDRAYEQYF. The DNA read from the CDR3 is TGTGCCAGCAGTTCCCATGACAGGGCCTACGAG.